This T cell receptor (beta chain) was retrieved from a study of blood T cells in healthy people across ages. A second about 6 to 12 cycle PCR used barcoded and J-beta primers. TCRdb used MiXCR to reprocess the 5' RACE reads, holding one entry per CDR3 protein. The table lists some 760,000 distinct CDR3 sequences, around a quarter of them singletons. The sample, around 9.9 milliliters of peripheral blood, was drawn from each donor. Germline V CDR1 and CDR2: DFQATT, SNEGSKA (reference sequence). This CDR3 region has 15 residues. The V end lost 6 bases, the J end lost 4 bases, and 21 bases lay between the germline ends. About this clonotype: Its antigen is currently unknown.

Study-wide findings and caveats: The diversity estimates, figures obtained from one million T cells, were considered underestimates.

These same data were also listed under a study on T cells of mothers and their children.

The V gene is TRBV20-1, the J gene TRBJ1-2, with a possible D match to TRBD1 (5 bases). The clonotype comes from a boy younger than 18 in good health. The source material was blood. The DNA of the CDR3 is TGCAGTGCACCGACCTGGGGGTTAGGAAGCTATGGCTACACCTTC. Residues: CSAPTWGLGSYGYTF.